This TCR beta chain was retrieved from a study of chemoradiotherapy in HPV16-positive cancers (dated by TCRdb to between 2022 and 2023). For the study in its entirety: Using functional T-cell assays on cells from two HPV16-positive patients, the researchers defined candidate HPV-specific T-cell clones and common TCR motifs. The study set out to ask whether T-cell immunity against the HPV oncoproteins E6 and E7 changes over the course of chemoradiotherapy and whether that immunity affects survival. TCR repertoires from some 89 patients with HPV-related cancers were then used to track the candidate HPV-specific TCRs and motifs.

The library was obtained by the immunoSEQ multiplex PCR assay. The table was pulled from immuneACCESS by TCRdb, which kept in-frame rearrangements only. Such tables lose some clones; where checked, under half of the loss comes from unresolved V genes, and the rest has no known cause. This sample gives some 31,000 clones in total; about nine tenths of them show up just once. In total, the top ten clones hold about 20% of the sample. On this clone itself: Its binding antigen is unknown. No base quality information exists; no much larger clone differs at one position.

Because repertoires were sampled repeatedly during chemoradiotherapy, clonal expansion in the tumor microenvironment could be followed. Deletion took 3 bases off V and 5 bases off J, with a span of 13 bases between the germline ends. CDR1 is given as SEHNR and CDR2 as FQNEAQ, both from the germline V gene (reference sequence). The CDR3 runs 14 amino acids, cysteine and phenylalanine included. Kept here is only the CDR3 DNA, which spans 42 bases and is read in frame from base 1. Overall results and qualifications from the work: Expansion of candidate HPV-specific clones and E7-related TCR motifs was observed in the tumor microenvironment during treatment, whereas no such expansion was observed for non-HPV-specific T cells. In HPV16-positive patients, expansion of HPV-responsive T cells during chemoradiotherapy was associated with improved recurrence-free survival. The survival association was reported for HPV16-positive patients, and the functional definition of HPV-specific T cells was derived from only a couple of HPV16-positive patients.

Sample: blood, taken from a patient who underwent chemoradiotherapy. The V and J segments used are TRBV7-9 and TRBJ2-5, with TRBD2 as a weak D call on 6 bases. The source of this sequence is a human donor with HPV-associated anogenital cancer. The DNA is as follows: TGTGCCAGCAGCTTTGAGGCGGGGTGGGAGACCCAGTACTTC. This is translated as CASSFEAGWETQYF.